This is a list of T cell receptor beta chains from one sample in a study of response to subunit inactivated influenza vaccine. TCRdb re-called the RT-PCR reads through MiXCR, storing one row per CDR3 protein. In the table there are 550,000 to 800,000 distinct CDR3 sequences, 14% of which are singletons. Sample: PBMCs from blood, taken about 14 days before vaccination. The receptors originated from a man in his fifties or sixties who received an inactivated influenza vaccine. CDR3s include the opening cysteine and the closing phenylalanine or tryptophan. Each record gives: V gene, J gene, D gene, clone size, CDR3 protein, CDR3 DNA. D genes are given only for firm matches. For some rows the clone size is stated as once, few or many, or as a class when expanded; others skip it.

>TRBV11-2|TRBJ2-4|.|few
CASSPPRVRNIQYF
TGTGCCAGCAGCCCTCCCAGGGTGAGAAACATTCAGTACTTC
>TRBV19|TRBJ2-3|.|many
CASSPRQDTDTQYF
TGTGCCAGTAGTCCCCGACAGGACACAGATACGCAGTATTTT
>TRBV5-4|TRBJ2-5|.|few
CASSFLETGETQYF
TGTGCCAGCAGCTTCTTAGAGACGGGAGAGACCCAGTACTTC
>TRBV7-9|TRBJ2-3|.|many
CASSSTAPTDTQYF
TGTGCCAGCAGCTCCACGGCTCCCACAGATACGCAGTATTTT
>TRBV12-3/TRBV12-4|TRBJ1-4|TRBD1|.
CASSPRTGLFEKLFF
TGTGCCAGCAGTCCGCGGACAGGGCTTTTTGAAAAACTGTTTTTT
>TRBV15|TRBJ1-1|.|few
CATSRDRINTEAFF
TGTGCCACCAGCAGAGACAGGATAAACACTGAAGCTTTCTTT
>TRBV28|TRBJ1-5|.|.
CASSLTTRGHQPQHF
TGTGCCAGCAGTTTAACGACAAGGGGCCATCAGCCCCAGCATTTT
>TRBV6-2/TRBV6-3|TRBJ2-1|TRBD2|.
CASRTAALGGRRSNEQFF
TGTGCCAGCAGGACTGCGGCATTGGGCGGGAGACGGAGTAATGAGCAGTTCTTC
>TRBV10-3|TRBJ2-3|.|.
CAISGGGPSTDTQYF
TGTGCCATCAGTGGGGGGGGGCCTAGCACAGATACGCAGTATTTT
>TRBV7-2|TRBJ2-3|.|.
CASLRGLHTDTQYF
TGTGCCAGCTTAAGGGGACTGCACACAGATACGCAGTATTTT
>TRBV4-2|TRBJ1-6|TRBD1|.
CASSQMTGANSPLHF
TGTGCCAGCAGCCAGATGACAGGGGCAAATTCACCCCTCCACTTT
>TRBV10-3|TRBJ2-7|TRBD2|few
CAIKGSGPLYEQYF
TGTGCCATCAAGGGTAGCGGGCCCCTCTACGAGCAGTACTTC
>TRBV5-1|TRBJ1-1|.|many
CASSFTGTEAFF
TGCGCCAGCAGCTTCACAGGCACTGAAGCTTTCTTT
>TRBV3-1|TRBJ2-7|.|.
CASTDSSSYEQYF
TGTGCCAGCACCGACAGCTCGTCCTACGAGCAGTACTTC
>TRBV20-1|TRBJ2-1|.|.
CSARRAGEQFF
TGCAGTGCTAGGCGGGCGGGTGAGCAGTTCTTC
>TRBV24-1|TRBJ1-2|TRBD1|.
CASRTDREAGFYGYTF
TGTGCCAGCAGAACGGACAGGGAAGCCGGGTTTTATGGCTACACCTTC
>TRBV5-6|TRBJ2-5|TRBD1|.
CASSYVDRDGTQYF
TGTGCCAGCAGCTACGTCGACAGGGATGGGACCCAGTACTTC
>TRBV28|TRBJ2-5|.|.
CASSKLTGSFETQYF
TGTGCCAGCAGTAAACTTACAGGGTCGTTCGAGACCCAGTACTTC
>TRBV11-2|TRBJ2-7|.|.
CASSLDLAGELQGQYF
TGTGCCAGCAGCTTAGATCTAGCCGGGGAATTGCAGGGGCAGTACTTC
>TRBV9|TRBJ2-2|TRBD2|.
CASSPTGGRATGELFF
TGTGCCAGCAGCCCAACTGGCGGGAGGGCCACCGGGGAGCTGTTTTTT
>TRBV20-1|TRBJ1-6|.|few
CSARDQTGGSRLYNSPLHF
TGCAGTGCTAGAGATCAAACGGGGGGCTCACGACTGTATAATTCACCCCTCCACTTT
>TRBV29-1|TRBJ2-5|.|few
CSVDGTAGWETQYF
TGCAGCGTTGACGGGACAGCGGGGTGGGAGACCCAGTACTTC
>TRBV5-1|TRBJ2-7|.|.
CASSLYQGKNDEQYF
TGCGCCAGCAGCTTGTACCAGGGAAAGAATGACGAGCAGTACTTC
>TRBV6-2/TRBV6-3|TRBJ1-5|.|.
CASRPVSRGSRGNQPQHF
TGTGCCAGCAGGCCAGTAAGTAGGGGAAGTAGGGGCAATCAGCCCCAGCATTTT
>TRBV6-5|TRBJ2-6|TRBD1|few
CASSYDRGSGANVLTF
TGTGCCAGCAGTTATGACAGGGGCTCTGGGGCCAACGTCCTGACTTTC
>TRBV12-3/TRBV12-4|TRBJ2-7|.|many
CASSPGTPYEQYF
TGTGCCAGCAGCCCCGGGACACCATACGAGCAGTACTTC
>TRBV5-1|TRBJ2-2|.|.
CASSLRQDNTGELFF
TGCGCCAGCAGCTTGAGACAGGATAACACCGGGGAGCTGTTTTTT
>TRBV28|TRBJ2-7|.|.
CASSLKVGAYTEQYF
TGTGCCAGCAGTTTAAAGGTGGGGGCCTACACCGAGCAGTACTTC
>TRBV4-2|TRBJ2-1|.|.
CASSQSEATHNEQFF
TGTGCCAGCAGCCAATCTGAAGCGACCCACAATGAGCAGTTCTTC
>TRBV15|TRBJ2-7|.|few
CATSRNLLQQYF
TGTGCCACCAGCAGGAACCTCTTGCAGCAGTACTTC
>TRBV12-3/TRBV12-4|TRBJ2-7|.|few
CASSPGPQGYEQYF
TGTGCCAGCAGTCCCGGGCCCCAAGGCTACGAGCAGTACTTC
>TRBV28|TRBJ1-5|.|many
CASSPGRGSNQPQHF
TGTGCCAGCAGTCCAGGGAGGGGGAGCAATCAGCCCCAGCATTTT
>TRBV28|TRBJ2-7|.|few
CASSPWSTEQYF
TGTGCCAGCAGTCCATGGTCGACCGAGCAGTACTTC
>TRBV7-2|TRBJ2-2|.|.
CASSAQGLLTGELFF
TGTGCCAGCAGCGCTCAGGGGTTACTCACCGGGGAGCTGTTTTTT
>TRBV7-9|TRBJ1-2|.|.
CASSLSLGGYGYTF
TGTGCCAGCAGCTTAAGTCTAGGGGGCTATGGCTACACCTTC
>TRBV20-1|TRBJ2-1|TRBD2|few
CSARGLAGDNEQFF
TGCAGTGCTAGAGGACTAGCGGGGGACAATGAGCAGTTCTTC
>TRBV7-9|TRBJ2-5|.|few
CASSHTGVLETQYF
TGTGCCAGCAGCCATACGGGGGTATTAGAGACCCAGTACTTC
>TRBV12-3/TRBV12-4|TRBJ2-7|.|few
CASSFIGGLFEQYF
TGTGCCAGCAGTTTCATAGGGGGGCTCTTCGAGCAGTACTTC
>TRBV30|TRBJ2-3|.|.
CAWSVFGQTDTQYF
TGTGCCTGGAGTGTTTTTGGGCAGACGGATACGCAGTATTTT
>TRBV29-1|TRBJ2-5|.|.
CSVGKGIGETQYF
TGCAGCGTTGGAAAGGGTATAGGGGAGACCCAGTACTTC
>TRBV20-1|TRBJ2-6|.|few
CSARELRDGSSGANVLTF
TGCAGTGCTAGAGAACTCCGGGACGGTAGCTCTGGGGCCAACGTCCTGACTTTC
>TRBV2|TRBJ2-2|.|few
CASSARGQSNTGELFF
TGTGCCAGCAGTGCACGAGGACAGTCGAACACCGGGGAGCTGTTTTTT
>TRBV18|TRBJ2-7|.|many
CASSPVPYEQYF
TGTGCCAGCTCACCAGTGCCCTACGAGCAGTACTTC
>TRBV4-2|TRBJ2-2|.|.
CASSPSQGFPNTGELFF
TGTGCCAGCAGCCCTTCCCAGGGTTTCCCGAACACCGGGGAGCTGTTTTTT
>TRBV7-2|TRBJ2-1|.|.
CASSFRSLDEQFF
TGTGCCAGCAGCTTCAGAAGCCTCGATGAGCAGTTCTTC